This TCR beta chain came from a study of Ad26.COV2.S vaccination and SARS-CoV-2 variants. Looking at the study overall: The COV1001 Ad26.COV2.S trial arm included the donor. Participants got Ad26.COV2.S intramuscularly, once or twice 56 days apart.

Treatment indicated: some 20 received Ad26.COV2.S at low or high dose, single or two shots; about 5 received placebo; per-sample allocation not given. Sampling was done on day 63 after the first vaccine or placebo injection. The CDR3 totals 16 residues. The J segment lost 3 bases and the V segment lost 1 base, leaving 10 bases of the junction unmatched. Germline lookup yields CDR1 SGHRS and CDR2 YFSETQ. Data came from immunoSEQ multiplex PCR; TCRdb stores just in-frame clones and leaves some out. The sample holds around 340,000 clones, 88% seen once. The sequences come from peripheral blood, collected in a trial of Ad26.COV2.S vaccine versus placebo. The TCR comes from a person between 18 and 65 years old who received the Ad26.COV2.S COVID-19 vaccine or a placebo. V usage is TRBV5-1 and J usage is TRBJ2-7, with TRBD1 matching 7 bases. The CDR3: CASSLTTGNPFYEQYF. CDR3 DNA: TGCGCCAGCAGCTTGACGACAGGGAACCCATTCTACGAGCAGTACTTC.